Below, one TCR beta chain is given with its context. The antigen this receptor binds is unknown. The library was prepared using 5' RACE. Preparation of each TCR library used roughly 3,300 ng of total RNA. For each sample, cDNA synthesis with SMARTScribe reverse transcriptase was split into eight separate reactions. During cDNA synthesis, unique molecular identifiers containing a 6-nucleotide sample barcode were introduced by template switching. TCRalpha and TCRbeta cDNA was amplified by two nested PCRs of 16 and 9 cycles, with bead purification after each PCR. Before amplification, the cDNA was treated with uracil DNA-glycosylase and purified using the QIAquick PCR purification kit. The second PCR added Illumina TruSeq-compatible adapters along with sample-specific barcodes. Library quality and concentration were assessed using TapeStation and Qubit, and approximately 5 ng of each library was pooled. Sequencing of pooled libraries was carried out on an Illumina HiSeq2500 single-index Rapid Run using 2 x 100 bp reads and custom sequencing primers. The original methods were these. PCR and sequencing errors were corrected by UMI-based consensus assembly using MiGEC version 1.2.6. V(D)J alignment, clonotype assembly and CDR3 extraction were performed with MiXCR version 2.1.1. Normalisation of gene usage, clonotype sharing and MAIT/NKT TCR abundance was achieved by analysing the top 1000, 10 000 and 20 000 clonotypes per sample. Diversity was computed as the inverse Simpson index with the vegan R package after downsampling to 27 000 UMIs. Paired Mann-Whitney U tests on discordant twin pairs were used, with Benjamini-Hochberg multiple-testing correction. The reads were reprocessed in TCRdb, with one entry per CDR3 protein sequence and no accompanying DNA. V and J calls and clone size were set by TCRdb, not the authors. The sample has roughly 170,000 distinct CDR3 sequences on record. Approximately 7% of the sample is held by the ten biggest clonotypes.

This specimen belongs to a study of monozygotic twins with inflammatory bowel disease (dated by TCRdb to between 2018 and 2020). As for the study more broadly: The complete study included around 30 monozygotic twin pairs: 19 IBD-discordant Danish pairs and nine German pairs, of which four were IBD-concordant and five were IBD-discordant. Each individual had, on average, about 151 000 unique TCRalpha sequences and 181 000 unique TCRbeta sequences available for analysis. The search for disease-associated traits relied mainly on comparing, within discordant pairs, IBD patients with their genetically identical healthy co-twins. Points the paper makes about the study in general: IBD patients shared fewer clonotypes with other individuals than healthy twins did, most markedly in patients showing signs of disease activity. No difference in repertoire similarity was observed between concordant and discordant twins, possibly owing to limited statistical power. Distinction between different T cell subtypes could not be achieved in the analysis. Because patients received different immunosuppressive treatments, the repertoires may have picked up extra background noise and variability between individuals. The results gave no support for a single strong signal or clonotype linked to IBD. Measured by the inverse Simpson index, TCRbeta repertoire diversity was lower in IBD patients than in their healthy co-twins.

A roughly 2.7 ml peripheral blood sample was drawn into PAXgene tubes per donor and stored at -80°C. Without T cell sorting, total RNA was isolated from whole blood using the PAXgene blood miRNA kit on an automated QIAcube. Peripheral blood from monozygotic twin pairs who were concordant or discordant for inflammatory bowel disease underwent deep TCRalpha and TCRbeta repertoire profiling using unique molecular barcoding. Smoking habits were recorded for all twin pairs, with individuals classified as current, former or never smokers. Sequenced material: blood. This TCR was sampled from a human donor with ulcerative colitis or Crohn's disease, or a healthy co-twin of an affected twin (not recorded which).

The CDR3 loop reads CSAFTGTAPYEQYF. The chain is encoded by TRBV20-1 joined to TRBJ2-7; there is no DNA to check the TCRdb D call of TRBD2. CDR1 DFQATT and CDR2 SNEGSKA were looked up in the germline V gene (reference sequence). Inclusive of the bounding cysteine and phenylalanine, the CDR3 is 14 residues long. No DNA appears here.